The T cell receptor (beta chain) under discussion was sequenced for a study of cytomegalovirus exposure and HLA in healthy donors (dated by TCRdb to the late 2010s). About the full investigation: In an earlier analysis of 587 of the donors, approximately 260 Gb of sequence data and approximately 100 million unique TCR beta sequences from about 180 million T cells were reported. The T cell repertoires of 550 to 850 subjects were profiled by immunosequencing and related to cytomegalovirus serostatus. To predict cytomegalovirus infection status, the study brought together high-throughput TCR immunosequencing, statistical association of individual TCRs with disease status, and machine learning. In a later analysis, previously published TCR beta repertoires from 666 donors were re-analyzed and high-resolution HLA genotyping was added so that TCR occurrence patterns could be studied. The study was designed to test whether signatures of past pathogen exposure could be identified by cataloging public T cell receptors. Class I and class II HLA loci were covered by the typing at four-digit resolution. Among around 400 genotyped donors of the cohort, an average of roughly 240,000 unique TCR beta nucleotide sequences were sequenced per donor, roughly 20% of them non-productive. All discovery cohort repertoires had been generated on a single sequencing platform. The number of donors typed differed by locus, with about 629-630 for A, B, C, DRB1 and DQB1, around 500 for DQA1, 600 to 610 for DPA1, and some 470 for DPB1. Among the roughly 430 genotyped donors, approximately 82% belonged to the genetic ancestry cluster associated with self-reported Caucasian donors. Besides the first cohort of hundreds of subjects, a separate validation cohort made up of 120 different subjects was used. Donor age, sex, ethnicity and CMV serostatus were collected together with the repertoire data. In an earlier analysis of roughly 600 of the donors, high-throughput TCR beta sequencing was used to judge whether each TCR beta V gene segment behaved as functional or pseudogenic. In a later genetic analysis, genome-wide SNP genotypes for about 55% of the roughly 700 donors were used, and that subset was treated as a discovery cohort. Roughly 5 DR-DQ haplotypes were handled as single units for association and clustering because linkage in the cohort was strong. Rather than using new phenotypic data, the later analysis identified candidate immune exposures from TCR beta sequences and from how often those sequences occurred across donors. About 280 gigabases of sequencing data and about 92 million unique TCR sequences made up an early release that covered under 750 HLA-typed donors. General conclusions and limits of the study: CMV serostatus was the only immune exposure information available for the cohort. In vitro tests confirmed that a few of the cytomegalovirus-associated TCR beta chains recognize cytomegalovirus antigens. In an earlier analysis of 587 of the donors, most TCR beta V segments were observed in productive rearrangements about 90% or about 30% of the time, broadly matching IMGT annotations. A cluster of highly shared sequence variants was judged likely to represent a technical artifact of the sequencing pipeline. A later analysis found that HLA-associated TCR beta chains were more clonally expanded and had lower generation probabilities than equally common non-associated chains. The classifier was reported to diagnose cytomegalovirus status with high specificity and sensitivity in both the original cohort and the validation cohort. Correlated functional status among segregating V segments might be attributable to linkage disequilibrium, but an unknown experimental factor could not be ruled out. Some IMGT-functional V segments, including TRBV6-2 and TRBV6-3, could not be distinguished by the 87-base-pair reads and were therefore excluded. Most CMV-associated TCR beta chains appeared to be HLA-restricted in a later analysis, and the HLA associations seemed to be driven largely by CMV exposure. A later analysis reported that several top co-occurrence clusters appeared linked to parvovirus B19, influenza, CMV and Epstein-Barr virus. Because counts were too low, 15 to 20 rarely observed V segments, including chromosome 9 orphons, were excluded from the earlier analysis of 587 of the donors. Because HLA typing was unavailable for some donors at each locus, only the typed subset was used in association tests. A later analysis found that TCR association rates varied across HLA loci, with DRB1 alleles showing the most associated TCRs and HLA-C alleles the fewest. A later genetic analysis reported fewer N-insertions in productive TCRs among donors in an Asian-associated ancestry cluster than the roughly 720-donor mean. In a later genetic analysis, a missense DCLRE1C variant was associated with V-gene and J-gene trimming of TCR beta chains, and the association was replicated in an independent cohort. According to the authors, the approach could potentially be generalized to other disease states and immunological phenotypes. The study listed 164 TCR beta chains as associated with cytomegalovirus. Sequencing depth was assumed to be roughly uniform across donors in the presence/absence analyses, though that assumption may not hold. A further reported finding was that TCR beta sequences accurately predicted the HLA-A and HLA-B alleles for most subjects in the first cohort. Specific HLA alleles were associated with 15,000 to 20,000 TCR beta sequences at a false discovery rate of 0.05 in a later analysis. Most TCR sequences were observed very rarely across donors, whereas some public TCRs were present in many individuals. Assigning TCR associations to individual alleles was difficult when HLA alleles, especially DR and DQ, strongly co-occurred. In this cohort, only TCR beta chains were sequenced, and detectable features were limited by the absence of alpha or paired-chain data.

The CDR3 starts with the cysteine, ends with the phenylalanine, and has 14 residues. Of all the DNA, just the CDR3 is kept, 42 bases in frame from base 1. Looking up the germline V gene yields CDR1 SGHVS and CDR2 FQNEAQ. V is clipped by 1 base and J by 6 bases, and the sequence between their germline boundaries is 12 bases long. In this sample, this clone turned up once. Its target antigen remains unknown. No base quality values were provided; no much bigger clone lies one nucleotide off. In total, roughly 670 healthy bone marrow donors made up the cohort. Cohort members were all nominally healthy when sampled, although unrecorded immune exposures were likely present. The donor tested CMV seropositive and was one of the 289 seropositive cohort members. A peripheral blood sample was provided by each donor, and peripheral blood mononuclear cells were used for TCR beta sequencing. Genomic DNA was extracted from the blood cell samples with the Qiagen DNeasy Blood Extraction Kit.

The library was obtained by the immunoSEQ multiplex PCR assay. A mixture of 60 forward primers for TCR Vbeta segments and 13 reverse primers for TCR Jbeta segments was used in the multiplex PCR. Amplification of the CDR3 region of rearranged TCR beta genes was performed with a multiplex PCR assay on genomic DNA. The amplified TCR beta libraries were sequenced on the Illumina HiSeq System as 87-base-pair reads. The source study handled its data this way. Across the 640 or so repertoires, a later analysis counted tens of millions of unique TCR beta chains, some 11 million of which were shared by at least two donors. To remove PCR and sequencing errors, raw reads were error-corrected and collapsed into unique sequences using a nearest-neighbor algorithm that merged closely related sequences. Alignment of CDR3 sequences to IMGT reference sequences was used to assign V, D and J gene segments. Each retained sequence needed at least a six-nucleotide match to both a V gene segment and a J gene segment. Rearrangements were classified as productive when the CDR3 lacked stop codons and remained in frame with V and J, and all other rearrangements were classified as non-productive. Following IMGT convention, CDR3 was defined as the stretch from the second conserved V-encoded cysteine to the conserved J-encoded phenylalanine. In an earlier analysis of just under 600 of the donors, sequences lacking an unambiguous match to a single V gene segment were excluded. In an earlier analysis of 500 to 750 of the donors, V segments were called functional above 56.7% productive rearrangements and were called segregating when the between-donor standard deviation exceeded 5%. A statistical classification framework was developed to diagnose cytomegalovirus status using the catalog of TCR beta chain sequences. In a later analysis, V and J genes were assigned by comparing TCR nucleotide sequences against IMGT/GENE-DB human TR gene sequences. The TCRdist pipeline was used in a later analysis to assign CDR3 sequences and most-parsimonious VDJ recombination scenarios. In a later analysis, each TCR beta chain was defined by its CDR3 amino acid sequence together with its V-gene family, and reads lacking a unique V-gene family were excluded. As a way to deal with suspected cross-contamination and a sequencing artifact, a later analysis dropped roughly 620 nucleotide sequences that were highly shared and had low generation probability. For each public chain, a later analysis derived a clonal expansion index from normalized ranks of inferred template counts within each repertoire. In a later analysis, generation probabilities were computed using a VDJ recombination model fitted to out-of-frame rearrangements, and the results were checked against IGoR. Hypergeometric tests were used in a later analysis to score TCR-TCR, TCR-HLA and TCR-CMV co-occurrence, with a repertoire-size bias correction applied to the TCR pairs. False discovery rates were estimated in a later analysis by permuting HLA or CMV assignments 20 times. In a later analysis, co-occurring TCRs were grouped using DBSCAN, and TCRdist sequence similarity was added for clustering within HLA-allele-positive subsets. Repertoires with fewer than 30,000 or more than 120,000 public chains, plus five repertoires with anomalous nucleotide sharing, were excluded from co-occurrence clustering. TCRdb stores this immuneACCESS table with in-frame sequences only. Part of the clones is absent; in the studies checked, under half of the shortfall reflects unresolved V genes, and no reason is known for the rest. Clone size and the V and J calls come from that table; the DNA yielded D and trimming. Across this sample there are around 120,000 clones, with 79% seen only once. Around 4.5% of the sample comes from the top ten.

Recombination joined TRBV7-8 with TRBJ1-2; the D gene is possibly TRBD1, with 5 bases matching. The sample comprised PBMCs. This clonotype was obtained from a man in his thirties or forties in good health and CMV-seropositive. This receptor carries the CDR3 CASSLDRNPHGYTF. The DNA sequence is TGTGCCAGCAGCTTAGACAGGAACCCTCATGGCTACACCTTC.